One and the same sample provided the 11 T cell receptor beta chains below, sequenced in a study of CD8+ T cells in alopecia areata. The sample's treatment: oral pan-JAK inhibitor, 5-10 mg twice daily. Extracted RNA was reverse transcribed into cDNA, the sequencing template. TCRdb's table, derived via immunoSEQ multiplex PCR, lists solely in-frame clones and lacks some. This sample yields 110,000 or so clones, of which roughly 60% are seen a single time; around 30% belongs to the top ten. The sample in question was CD8+ T cells sorted from blood, obtained at week 4, from a patient treated with tofacitinib. These receptors all stem from a human donor with alopecia areata.

The chain couples TRBV9 to TRBJ2-2; no firm D call. V lost 4 bases and J 4 bases, leaving 8 bases between the germline ends. This CDR3 has 13 residues. Germline CDR1 reads SGDLS; CDR2 reads YYNGEE. In DNA, the CDR3 is TGTGCCAGCAGCTTCGGTACCACCGGGGAGCTGTTTTTT. As protein: CASSFGTTGELFF.

V is TRBV5-6 and J is TRBJ2-1; a possible D gene is TRBD1 (5 bases). Trimming pared 1 base from V and 12 bases from J, leaving 17 bases between. The CDR3 has 14 residues. Germline CDR1 and CDR2: SGHDT and YYEEEE. The CDR3 nucleotides are TGTGCCAGCAGCTTGTGGGGCTCTACGGCTTCGCAGTTCTTC. Translation gives CASSLWGSTASQFF. The complete variable domain, with remaining parts taken from reference TRBV5-6 and TRBJ2-1, reads DAGVTQSPTHLIKTRGQQVTLRCSPKSGHDTVSWYQQALGQGPQFIFQYYEEEERQRGNFPDRFSGHQFPNYSSELNVNALLLGDSALYLCASSLWGSTASQFFGPGTRLTVL.

This chain connects TRBV7-9 to TRBJ2-3; no reliable D call. With 1 base removed from V and 3 bases from J, the gap between germline ends came to 8 bases. This CDR3 has 14 residues. Germline loops: CDR1 SEHNR, CDR2 FQNEAQ (reference sequence). CDR3 sequence (DNA): TGTGCCAGCAGCTTAGGCGCGAGGACAGATACGCAGTATTTT. This encodes CASSLGARTDTQYF.

The CDR3 DNA follows: TGTGCCAGCAGCTTAATACCAGGGGCCCACGAGCAGTACTTC. Its protein product is CASSLIPGAHEQYF. The chain uses TRBV7-2 and TRBJ2-7; perhaps TRBD1 as D (6 bases). Germline CDR1 SGHTA, CDR2 FQGNSA. V lost 2 bases, J lost 5 bases, and 13 bases lay in between. The CDR3 contains 14 residues.

Turning to this clone: In the same sample, other DNA sequences code for this CDR3. The chain links TRBV29-1 to TRBJ2-7; maybe TRBD1 (6 bases). There are 12 residues in the CDR3. The germline gives CDR1 SQVTM, CDR2 ANQGSEA. V dropped 3 bases and J dropped 0 bases, with 6 bases sitting between them. The CDR3, as DNA: TGCAGCGTTGAGGACAGCTCCTACGAGCAGTACTTC. Translation gives CSVEDSSYEQYF.

The chain is built from TRBV6-5 and TRBJ1-5; D possibly corresponds to TRBD1 (5 bases). The CDR3 is 14 amino acids. Germline assignment: CDR1 MNHEY and CDR2 SVGAGI. V gave up 0 bases and J gave up 4 bases, with 7 bases separating them. The CDR3 nucleotides read TGTGCCAGCAGTTACTCCGGGGGGAATCAGCCCCAGCATTTT. Translating it yields CASSYSGGNQPQHF.

The gene calls are TRBV10-3 and TRBJ2-7; no reliable D call. CDR1 ENHRY and CDR2 SYGVKD come from the germline V gene. The CDR3 runs 11 residues. V lost 6 bases and J 3 bases, leaving 6 bases between the germline ends. The CDR3 reads CAIREGYEQYF. The CDR3 coding sequence is TGTGCCATCAGGGAAGGCTACGAGCAGTACTTC.

This clone was seen once. This chain links TRBV9 with TRBJ1-2; 8 bases align to TRBD1. V was clipped by 3 bases and J by 7 bases; unmatched bases: 8. Germline-derived CDR1 and CDR2 are SGDLS and YYNGEE. This CDR3 comprises 14 residues. CDR3 nucleotide sequence: TGTGCCAGCAGCGCACGGGACAGGTTTGGTGGCTACACCTTC. This sequence encodes CASSARDRFGGYTF.

The rearrangement joins TRBV27 to TRBJ1-1, with a possible D match to TRBD1 (5 bases). V was clipped by 4 bases and J by 0 bases, with 12 bases between them. Per germline, CDR1 MNHEY and CDR2 SMNVEV (reference sequence). The CDR3 consists of 15 residues. The CDR3 reads CASSSRQQMNTEAFF. The CDR3 DNA is TGTGCCAGCAGTTCACGACAGCAAATGAACACTGAAGCTTTCTTT.

The rearrangement joins TRBV28 to TRBJ2-7; D ambiguous. The CDR3 loop spans 12 amino acids. CDR1 MDHEN and CDR2 SYDVKM come from the germline V gene. The ends were cut back, 3 bases at V and 3 bases at J, with 6 bases in the middle. CDR3 bases: TGTGCCAGCAGTTTGAGATTCTACGAGCAGTACTTC. Amino acids: CASSLRFYEQYF.

The rearrangement uses TRBV7-9 and TRBJ2-7; 10 nucleotides line up with TRBD1. Germline V CDR1 and CDR2: SEHNR, FQNEAQ (reference sequence). V was clipped by 7 bases and J by 3 bases; unmatched bases: 9. The CDR3 contains 15 residues. CDR3 residues: CASTNDRGLSYEQYF. Here the CDR3 DNA reads TGTGCCAGCACCAATGACAGGGGGCTGAGCTACGAGCAGTACTTC.